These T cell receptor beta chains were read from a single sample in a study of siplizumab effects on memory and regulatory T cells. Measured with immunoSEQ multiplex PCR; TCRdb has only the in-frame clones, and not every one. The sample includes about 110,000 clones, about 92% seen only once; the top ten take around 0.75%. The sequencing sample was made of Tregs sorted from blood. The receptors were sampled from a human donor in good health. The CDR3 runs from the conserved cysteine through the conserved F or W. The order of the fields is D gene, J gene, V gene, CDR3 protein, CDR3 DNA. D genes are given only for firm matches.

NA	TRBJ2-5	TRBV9	CASSARGGPQETQYF	TGTGCCAGCAGCGCGAGGGGGGGCCCGCAAGAGACCCAGTACTTC
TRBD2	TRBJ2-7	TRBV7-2	CASSFAGGPYEQYF	TGTGCCAGCAGCTTTGCGGGAGGGCCTTACGAGCAGTACTTC
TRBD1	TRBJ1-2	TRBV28	CASSSLQGAYGYTF	TGTGCCAGCAGTTCTCTACAGGGGGCCTATGGCTACACCTTC
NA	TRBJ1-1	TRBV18	CASSPQPGYAEAFF	TGTGCCAGCTCACCCCAACCAGGGTACGCTGAAGCTTTCTTT
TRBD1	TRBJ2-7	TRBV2	CASSRDSYEQYF	TGTGCCAGCAGTCGGGACAGCTACGAGCAGTACTTC
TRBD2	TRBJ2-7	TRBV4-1	CASSPRLAGGKDYEQYF	TGCGCCAGCAGCCCTCGACTAGCGGGAGGGAAGGACTACGAGCAGTACTTC
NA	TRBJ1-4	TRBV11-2	CASSSTRASNEKLFF	TGTGCCAGCAGCTCTACAAGGGCCTCTAATGAAAAACTGTTTTTT
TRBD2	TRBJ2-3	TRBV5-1	CASSLGLATDTQYF	TGCGCCAGCAGCCTGGGACTAGCCACAGATACGCAGTATTTT
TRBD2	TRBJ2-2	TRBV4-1	CASSQDRSLAGANTGELFF	TGCGCCAGCAGCCAAGATAGGAGTCTAGCGGGGGCCAACACCGGGGAGCTGTTTTTT
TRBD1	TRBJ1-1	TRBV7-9	CASSLMTGGGEAFF	TGTGCCAGCAGCTTAATGACAGGGGGCGGCGAAGCTTTCTTT
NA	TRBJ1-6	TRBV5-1	CASSLDRPYRGSPLHF	TGCGCCAGCAGCTTGGACAGACCGTATAGGGGTTCACCCCTCCACTTT